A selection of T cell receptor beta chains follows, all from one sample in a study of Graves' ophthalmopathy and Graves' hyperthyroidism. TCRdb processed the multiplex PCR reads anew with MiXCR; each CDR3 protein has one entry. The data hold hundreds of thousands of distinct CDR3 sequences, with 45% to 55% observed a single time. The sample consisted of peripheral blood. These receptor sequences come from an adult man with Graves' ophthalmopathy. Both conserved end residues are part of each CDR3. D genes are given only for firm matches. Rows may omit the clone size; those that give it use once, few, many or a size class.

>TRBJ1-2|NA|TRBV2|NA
CASRRRILLNYGYTF
TGTGCCAGCAGGCGCAGGATTCTACTTAACTATGGCTACACCTTC
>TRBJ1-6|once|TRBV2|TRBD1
CASRGQGIYNSPLHF
TGTGCCAGCAGGGGACAGGGGATCTATAATTCACCCCTCCACTTT
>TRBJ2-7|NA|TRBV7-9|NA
CASSLAAVTYYEQYF
TGTGCCAGCAGCTTAGCCGCAGTCACCTACTACGAGCAGTACTTC
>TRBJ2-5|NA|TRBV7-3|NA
CASSGGHPQETQYF
TGTGCCAGCAGCGGGGGACATCCTCAAGAGACCCAGTACTTC
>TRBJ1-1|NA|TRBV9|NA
CASRKGWNTEAFF
TGTGCCAGCAGAAAGGGGTGGAACACTGAAGCTTTCTTT
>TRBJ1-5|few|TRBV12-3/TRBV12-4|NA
CASSREGTNQPQHF
TGTGCCAGCAGTCGTGAGGGCACCAATCAGCCCCAGCATTTT
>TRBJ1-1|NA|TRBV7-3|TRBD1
CASSLSPYRGGDTEAFF
TGTGCCAGCAGTTTATCCCCCTACAGGGGAGGGGACACTGAAGCTTTCTTT
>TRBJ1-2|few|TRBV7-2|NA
CASSFDISGYTF
TGTGCCAGCAGCTTCGACATATCCGGCTACACCTTC
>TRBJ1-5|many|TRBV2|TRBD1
CASTGQGSNQPQHF
TGTGCCAGCACCGGACAGGGTAGCAATCAGCCCCAGCATTTT
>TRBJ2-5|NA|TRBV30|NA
CAWSVAGREEETQYF
TGTGCCTGGAGTGTAGCGGGCAGGGAAGAGGAGACCCAGTACTTC